The 2 T cell receptor beta chains below were found in one sample sequenced in a study of vaccination effects on CD4 cells after COVID-19. Only in-frame clones appear in the TCRdb table, and some are missing; sequencing was by immunoSEQ multiplex PCR. The sample has fewer than 75,000 clones, around 84% seen once; the top ten hold about 4.4%. No antigen has been assigned to these receptors. It was after around eleven days of culture that CD4+ T cells were isolated. It was two doses of either the BNT162b2 or mRNA-1273 vaccine that participants received. Material: CD4+ T cells from PBMCs cultured without peptide, obtained after COVID-19 vaccination. Every receptor here comes from a human donor who received a COVID-19 vaccine.

The V call is TRBV28, the J call TRBJ2-7; D may be TRBD2 (6 bases). Germline CDR1 and CDR2: MDHEN and SYDVKM. Trimming removed 10 bases at V and 7 bases at J, with 23 bases between. CDR3 length equals 14 residues. CDR3 coding DNA: TGTGCCATATCCTCTTGGAGGGAGAGTTATGAGCAGTACTTC. Translating gives CAISSWRESYEQYF. The full variable domain, completed using reference TRBV28 and TRBJ2-7, is DVKVTQSSRYLVKRTGEKVFLECVQDMDHENMFWYRQDPGLGLRLIYFSYDVKMKEKGDIPEGYSVSREKKERFSLILESASTNQTSMYLCAISSWRESYEQYFGPGTRLTVT.

The chain combines TRBV5-1 with TRBJ1-1, with D possibly matching TRBD1 (6 bases). The CDR3 consists of 14 residues. Germline V gene lookup returns CDR1 SGHRS and CDR2 YFSETQ. V lost 3 bases and J lost 1, with 10 bases in between. The CDR3 region is CASSSRTANTEAFF. CDR3 sequence (DNA): TGCGCCAGCAGCTCCCGGACAGCGAACACTGAAGCTTTCTTT.